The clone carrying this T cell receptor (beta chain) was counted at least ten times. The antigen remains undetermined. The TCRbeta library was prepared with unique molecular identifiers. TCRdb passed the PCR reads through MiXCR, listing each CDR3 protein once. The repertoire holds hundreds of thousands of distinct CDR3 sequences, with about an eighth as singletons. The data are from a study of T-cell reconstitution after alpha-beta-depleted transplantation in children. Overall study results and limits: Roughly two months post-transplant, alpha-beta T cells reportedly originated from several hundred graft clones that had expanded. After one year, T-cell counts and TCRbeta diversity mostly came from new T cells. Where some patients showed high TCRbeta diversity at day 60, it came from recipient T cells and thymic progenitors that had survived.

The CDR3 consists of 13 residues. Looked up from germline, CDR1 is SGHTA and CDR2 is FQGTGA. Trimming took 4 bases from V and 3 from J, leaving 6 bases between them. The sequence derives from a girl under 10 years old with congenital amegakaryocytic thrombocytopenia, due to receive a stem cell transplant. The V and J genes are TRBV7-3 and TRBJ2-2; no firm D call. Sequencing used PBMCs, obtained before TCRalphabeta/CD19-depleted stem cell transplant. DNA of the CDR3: TGTGCCAGCAGCTCCCGGCACACCGGGGAGCTGTTTTTT. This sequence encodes CASSSRHTGELFF. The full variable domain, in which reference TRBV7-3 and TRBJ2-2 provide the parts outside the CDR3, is GAGVSQTPSNKVTEKGKYVELRCDPISGHTALYWYRQSLGQGPEFLIYFQGTGAADDSGLPNDRFFAVRPEGSVSTLKIQRTERGDSAVYLCASSSRHTGELFFGEGSRLTVL.